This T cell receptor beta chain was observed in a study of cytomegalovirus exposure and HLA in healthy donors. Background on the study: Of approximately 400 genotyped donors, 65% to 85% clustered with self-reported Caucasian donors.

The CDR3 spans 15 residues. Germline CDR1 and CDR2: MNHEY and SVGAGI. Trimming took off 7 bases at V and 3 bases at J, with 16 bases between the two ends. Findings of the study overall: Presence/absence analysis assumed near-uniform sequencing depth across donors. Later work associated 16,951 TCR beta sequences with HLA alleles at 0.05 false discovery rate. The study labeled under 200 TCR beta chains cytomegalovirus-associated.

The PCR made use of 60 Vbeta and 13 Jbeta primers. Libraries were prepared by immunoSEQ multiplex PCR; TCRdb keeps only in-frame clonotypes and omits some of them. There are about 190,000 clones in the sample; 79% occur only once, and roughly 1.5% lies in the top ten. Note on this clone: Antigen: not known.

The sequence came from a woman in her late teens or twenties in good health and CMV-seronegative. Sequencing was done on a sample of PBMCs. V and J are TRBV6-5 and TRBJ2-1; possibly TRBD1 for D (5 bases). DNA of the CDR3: TGTGCCAGCAAGGGGTTTAGGGGAAACTACAATGAGCAGTTCTTC. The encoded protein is CASKGFRGNYNEQFF.